Given below is one TCR beta chain in context. The target antigen is unknown. This sample was taken from a study of PD-1 blockade in classical Hodgkin lymphoma. The wider study: Each patient was given nivolumab 3 mg/kg through a vein every 2 weeks. Broader study findings: Researchers reported that CD4+ TCR diversity, though not CD8+, rose significantly by C4D1. Healthy donors were reported to have higher baseline TCR diversity than newly diagnosed patients.

Sequenced by immunoSEQ multiplex PCR; TCRdb stores in-frame clones only, minus some. The repertoire holds 6,700 or so clones, with around four fifths as singletons. Germline V gene sequence: CDR1 MNHEY, CDR2 SMNVEV (reference sequence). The CDR3 spans 15 residues. V was pared by 6 bases and J by 7 bases, with 9 bases of the junction left unmatched. Every patient was affected by relapse after autologous stem cell transplantation, while exposure to brentuximab vedotin was not uniform. Using magnetic negative selection, the CD4+ T cells were separated out of thawed PBMCs. The source material was CD4+ T cells from blood, sampled at baseline. This clonotype was sampled from a human donor with classical Hodgkin lymphoma. The chain couples TRBV27 to TRBJ2-2, with 9 bases that match TRBD1. CDR3 sequence reads: CASSGQGRIIGELFF. CDR3 coding DNA: TGTGCCAGCAGCGGACAGGGGCGAATAATCGGGGAGCTGTTTTTT.